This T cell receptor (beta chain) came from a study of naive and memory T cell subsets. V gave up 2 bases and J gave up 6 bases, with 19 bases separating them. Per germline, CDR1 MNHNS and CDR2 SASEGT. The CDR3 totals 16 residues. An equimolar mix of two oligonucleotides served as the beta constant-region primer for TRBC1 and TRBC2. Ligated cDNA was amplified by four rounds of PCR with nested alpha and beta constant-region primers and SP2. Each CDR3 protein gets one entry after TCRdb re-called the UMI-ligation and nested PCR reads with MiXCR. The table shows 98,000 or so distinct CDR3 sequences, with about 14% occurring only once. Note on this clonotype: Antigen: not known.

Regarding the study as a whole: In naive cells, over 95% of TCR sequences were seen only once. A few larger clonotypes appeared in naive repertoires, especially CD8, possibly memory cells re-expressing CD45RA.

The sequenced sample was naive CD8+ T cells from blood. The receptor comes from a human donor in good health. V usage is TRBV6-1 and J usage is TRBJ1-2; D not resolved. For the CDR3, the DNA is TGTGCCAGCAGTGAATTGGCGTTGATGGGATCAGATGGCTACACCTTC. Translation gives CASSELALMGSDGYTF.